The 29 T cell receptor beta chains below were found in one sample sequenced in a study of blood T cell repertoires in COVID-19 (dated by TCRdb to the early 2020s). The library was built by means of the immunoSEQ multiplex PCR assay. TCRdb re-hosts the immuneACCESS table, in-frame sequences only. Its copies lack some clones; in the studies checked, an unresolved V gene accounts for under half of them, and the cause for the rest is not known. The table for this sample lists around 180,000 clones; about 89% of them were counted only once. The ten largest account for roughly 2.6% of the sample. The sample consisted of peripheral blood. These receptors were obtained from a man between 35 and 55 years old with active or convalescent COVID-19.

In this sample, this clone turned up once. The rearrangement joins TRBV19 to TRBJ1-2, with 7 bases matching TRBD1. CDR3 size: 15 residues. Germline values: CDR1 LNHDA, CDR2 SQIVND (reference sequence). Trimming removed 0 bases from V and 5 bases from J; junction bases left unmatched: 6. Here the CDR3 reads CASSIEGTATYGYTF. The DNA of the CDR3 is TGTGCCAGTAGTATAGAGGGGACAGCGACGTATGGCTACACCTTC.

The gene calls are TRBV6-1 and TRBJ1-5, with D possibly being TRBD1 (5 bases). CDR3 length: 15 amino acids. Germline V gene data show CDR1 as MNHNS and CDR2 as SASEGT. Trimming took 2 bases from V and 3 from J, leaving 11 bases between them. CDR3 loop: CASSEYQGINQPQHF. The DNA of the CDR3 is TGTGCCAGCAGTGAATATCAGGGTATCAATCAGCCCCAGCATTTT.

The V and J genes are TRBV19 and TRBJ1-2, with D maybe TRBD1 (5 bases). The germline CDR1 and CDR2 sequences are LNHDA and SQIVND (reference sequence). The ends were cut back, 7 bases at V and 3 bases at J, with 12 bases in the middle. The CDR3 is 13 residues long. CDR3 sequence: CASKEGSDYGYTF. CDR3 nucleotide sequence: TGTGCCAGTAAGGAGGGGTCAGACTATGGCTACACCTTC.

The chain links TRBV5-4 to TRBJ2-1; D might be TRBD2 (6 bases). This CDR3 is 14 amino acids long. Germline V lookup: CDR1 SGHNT, CDR2 YYREEE (reference sequence). The V end was cut by 0 bases, the J end by 8 bases, with 12 bases between. In nucleotides, the CDR3 is TGTGCCAGCAGCTTGGCGGGGGTTGGGGATGAGCAGTTCTTC. Translation: CASSLAGVGDEQFF.

This chain links TRBV7-9 with TRBJ2-1, with TRBD1 matching over 7 bases. CDR3 length equals 18 residues. Unmatched junction bases numbered 12, after V lost 4 bases and J lost 0 bases. CDR1 is SEHNR and CDR2 is FQNEAQ in the germline V gene (reference sequence). Written as DNA, the CDR3 is TGTGCCAGCAGCTCTTTTCCGGGACAGACGAGCTCCTACAATGAGCAGTTCTTC. Translated, it gives CASSSFPGQTSSYNEQFF.

The chain couples TRBV7-3 to TRBJ2-2; tentative D call: TRBD2 (5 bases). CDR1 is SGHTA and CDR2 is FQGTGA in the germline V gene. There are 15 residues in the CDR3. V gave up 6 bases and J gave up 2 bases, with 13 bases separating them. This chain's CDR3 is CASRPSGLNTGELFF. CDR3 coding DNA: TGTGCCAGCAGGCCATCGGGGTTAAACACCGGGGAGCTGTTTTTT.

The genes are TRBV5-5 and TRBJ2-3; the match to TRBD1 covers 7 bases. This CDR3 spans 15 amino acids. Germline assignment: CDR1 SGHKS and CDR2 YYEKEE (reference sequence). The V and J ends lost 3 bases and 2 bases, in that order; junction bases with no gene match: 6. CDR3 in DNA: TGTGCCAGCAGCTCGGGACAGATTAACACAGATACGCAGTATTTT. Encoded protein: CASSSGQINTDTQYF. The full variable domain, its missing parts supplied by reference TRBV5-5 and TRBJ2-3, is DAGVTQSPTHLIKTRGQQVTLRCSPISGHKSVSWYQQVLGQGPQFIFQYYEKEERGRGNFPDRFSARQFPNYSSELNVNALLLGDSALYLCASSSGQINTDTQYFGPGTRLTVL.

Written as DNA, the CDR3 is TGTGCCAGCAGCGCACGACAGAGTCACACCGGGGAGCTGTTTTTT. Residues: CASSARQSHTGELFF. The chain has TRBV7-3 and TRBJ2-2; D perhaps matches TRBD1 (5 bases). Trimming took off 5 bases at V and 3 bases at J, with 13 bases between the two ends. Germline assignment: CDR1 SGHTA and CDR2 FQGTGA. CDR3 length equals 15 residues. Filled out from reference TRBV7-3 and TRBJ2-2, the complete variable domain reads GAGVSQTPSNKVTEKGKYVELRCDPISGHTALYWYRQSLGQGPEFLIYFQGTGAADDSGLPNDRFFAVRPEGSVSTLKIQRTERGDSAVYLCASSARQSHTGELFFGEGSRLTVL.

The V call is TRBV4-2, the J call TRBJ2-7, with a tentative D call TRBD2 (5 bases). The CDR3 extends over 15 amino acids. V lost 4 bases and J 0 bases, leaving 13 bases between the germline ends. Per the germline V gene, CDR1 is LGHNA and CDR2 is YNFKEQ. This CDR3 is CASSPRTGSSYEQYF. The CDR3 DNA sequence: TGTGCCAGCAGCCCCCGGACGGGGAGCTCCTACGAGCAGTACTTC.

The chain has TRBV11-2 and TRBJ2-7; 7 bases map to TRBD1. CDR1 is SGHAT, CDR2 FQNNGV, per germline. The CDR3 extends over 14 amino acids. V was pared by 5 bases and J by 0 bases, with 4 bases of the junction left unmatched. The CDR3 sequence is CASSPDRVSYEQYF. In DNA form, the CDR3 reads TGTGCCAGCAGCCCCGACAGGGTCTCCTACGAGCAGTACTTC. The variable domain in full, with the rest retrieved from reference TRBV11-2 and TRBJ2-7, is EAGVAQSPRYKIIEKRQSVAFWCNPISGHATLYWYQQILGQGPKLLIQFQNNGVVDDSQLPKDRFSAERLKGVDSTLKIQPAKLEDSAVYLCASSPDRVSYEQYFGPGTRLTVT.

The rearrangement uses TRBV10-3 and TRBJ1-3; D possibly corresponds to TRBD1 (6 bases). Germline V CDR1 and CDR2: ENHRY, SYGVKD. The V and J ends lost 3 bases and 5 bases respectively, with 14 bases between them. The CDR3 spans 15 residues. The CDR3 reads CAISDSGHSRNTIYF. CDR3 coding DNA: TGTGCCATCAGTGACTCGGGACACTCACGAAACACCATATATTTT.

The V and J genes are TRBV2 and TRBJ2-5; D remains ambiguous. This CDR3 region has 10 residues. Germline loops: CDR1 SNHLY, CDR2 FYNNEI. The V and J ends lost 10 bases and 5 bases respectively, with 8 bases between them. CDR3 loop: CATAWETQYF. CDR3 in DNA: TGTGCCACAGCGTGGGAGACCCAGTACTTC.

V and J are TRBV19 and TRBJ1-1; D perhaps matches TRBD1 (6 bases). Trimming removed 4 bases from V and 3 bases from J, with 12 bases in between. This CDR3 comprises 14 residues. The germline V gene encodes CDR1 LNHDA and CDR2 SQIVND (reference sequence). CDR3 in amino acids: CASSRGLEDTEAFF. The CDR3 nucleotides read TGTGCCAGTAGTAGGGGGCTAGAGGACACTGAAGCTTTCTTT.

This clone is a singleton in its sample. The gene calls are TRBV13 and TRBJ1-1; 7 bases agree with TRBD1. J gave up 3 bases and V 2 bases, and 3 bases lay outside the gene matches. CDR3 length equals 14 residues. Germline values: CDR1 PRHDT, CDR2 FYEKMQ (reference sequence). The CDR3 is CASSLLTGDTEAFF. CDR3 bases: TGTGCCAGCAGCTTACTTACAGGGGACACTGAAGCTTTCTTT.

V is TRBV12-3 or TRBV12-4 and J is TRBJ1-2, with unresolved D. The CDR3 consists of 12 residues. V lost 2 bases and J 5 bases, leaving 6 bases between the germline ends. CDR3 region: CASSLRRYGYTF. Here the CDR3 DNA reads TGTGCCAGCAGTTTAAGGCGGTATGGCTACACCTTC.

V is TRBV4-3 and J is TRBJ2-3, with 8 bases lining up with TRBD2. The CDR3 runs 17 residues. Unmatched junction bases numbered 5, after V lost 0 bases and J lost 0 bases. The germline CDR1 and CDR2 sequences are LGHNA and YSLEER. CDR3: CASSQEGGGYSTDTQYF. The CDR3 DNA is TGCGCCAGCAGCCAAGAGGGCGGGGGGTATAGCACAGATACGCAGTATTTT.

The chain links TRBV4-1 to TRBJ1-4; no clear D. V lost 1 base and J lost 0, with 9 bases in between. The CDR3 spans 16 residues. Germline V gene data show CDR1 as MGHRA and CDR2 as YSYEKL. CDR3 in amino acids: CASSQVVTPTNEKLFF. CDR3 in DNA: TGCGCCAGCAGCCAAGTCGTAACACCAACTAATGAAAAACTGTTTTTT.

The rearrangement uses TRBV30 and TRBJ1-5; D is unclear. Germline-derived CDR1 and CDR2 are GTSNPN and SVGIG (reference sequence). Trimming cost V 0 bases and J 8 bases, with 8 bases left between them. The CDR3 covers 12 residues. CDR3 nucleotides: TGTGCCTGGAGTGTTGAGATGGAGCCCCAGCATTTT. Its protein product is CAWSVEMEPQHF.

The rearrangement links TRBV20-1 to TRBJ2-5; 10 bases fit TRBD2. The germline V gene encodes CDR1 DFQATT and CDR2 SNEGSKA (reference sequence). V gave up 3 bases and J gave up 1 base; unmatched junction bases: 8. This CDR3 region has 16 residues. CDR3 loop: CSASGVAGGLQETQYF. The CDR3, as DNA: TGCAGTGCTAGTGGCGTAGCGGGGGGTCTCCAAGAGACCCAGTACTTC.

This sequence joins TRBV7-3 and TRBJ2-2; 9 bases match TRBD2. The CDR3 spans 18 residues. J gave up 0 bases and V 5 bases, and 10 bases lay outside the gene matches. Germline loops: CDR1 SGHTA, CDR2 FQGTGA. The CDR3, as DNA: TGTGCCAGCAGCCCTAATGGGCGGGGGGGCGCGAACACCGGGGAGCTGTTTTTT. Protein sequence: CASSPNGRGGANTGELFF. Full variable domain (remainder filled in from reference TRBV7-3 and TRBJ2-2): GAGVSQTPSNKVTEKGKYVELRCDPISGHTALYWYRQSLGQGPEFLIYFQGTGAADDSGLPNDRFFAVRPEGSVSTLKIQRTERGDSAVYLCASSPNGRGGANTGELFFGEGSRLTVL.

This clone was picked up one time. This chain links TRBV7-2 with TRBJ1-2; a possible D gene is TRBD1 (5 bases). The CDR3 covers 15 residues. Germline V lookup: CDR1 SGHTA, CDR2 FQGNSA. Between the trimmed V and J ends, which lost 1 base and 3 bases, there was a span of 12 bases. CDR3 amino acids: CASSLGASGDYGYTF. Here the CDR3 DNA reads TGTGCCAGCAGCTTAGGGGCCTCGGGGGACTATGGCTACACCTTC.

The chain uses TRBV5-1 and TRBJ1-1, with TRBD1 identical over 8 bases. V dropped 5 bases and J dropped 4; count of bases not matched to a gene: 7. Germline V lookup: CDR1 SGHRS, CDR2 YFSETQ. The CDR3 contains 14 residues. The CDR3 DNA reads as TGCGCCAGCAGGGACAGGGAGCACAGCACTGAAGCTTTCTTT. Protein: CASRDREHSTEAFF.

The chain couples TRBV27 to TRBJ2-1; D is perhaps TRBD2 (5 bases). Per germline, CDR1 MNHEY and CDR2 SMNVEV (reference sequence). The V and J ends lost 2 bases and 7 bases respectively, with 12 bases between them. This CDR3 spans 14 amino acids. The CDR3 is CASSLDDPGNEQFF. Here the CDR3 DNA reads TGTGCCAGCAGTTTAGATGACCCGGGGAATGAGCAGTTCTTC.

V usage is TRBV3-1 (or the pseudogene TRBV3-2) and J usage is TRBJ1-1; no firm D call. V was shortened by 0 bases and J by 0 bases, with 20 bases between the two germline ends. Per germline, CDR1 LGHDT and CDR2 YNNKEL (reference sequence). The CDR3 length is 19 residues. This chain's CDR3 is CASSQEVGERGIMNTEAFF. The CDR3 region has the DNA TGTGCCAGCAGCCAAGAAGTTGGCGAGAGAGGAATAATGAACACTGAAGCTTTCTTT.

The J gene is TRBJ1-5, the V gene TRBV19, with D tentatively TRBD1 (5 bases). The CDR3 loop spans 13 amino acids. Between the trimmed V and J ends, which lost 6 bases and 5 bases, there was a span of 11 bases. The germline V gene encodes CDR1 LNHDA and CDR2 SQIVND (reference sequence). In DNA form, the CDR3 reads TGTGCCAGTAGAGCGGGGCCTCATCAGCCCCAGCATTTT. Its protein product is CASRAGPHQPQHF.

The chain uses TRBV10-1 and TRBJ2-3, with D possibly matching TRBD1 (5 bases). The V gene lost 2 bases and the J gene lost 0 bases, with 9 bases spanning the gap. From germline, CDR1 is WNHNN and CDR2 SYGVQD (reference sequence). CDR3 length: 15 amino acids. The CDR3 DNA reads as TGCGCCAGCAGTGAGGGGGCAGCTAGCACAGATACGCAGTATTTT. Translation: CASSEGAASTDTQYF.

This sequence joins TRBV15 and TRBJ2-7; no clear D. Per germline, CDR1 LNHNV and CDR2 YYDKDF (reference sequence). Trimming removed 5 bases at V and 3 bases at J, with 8 bases between. This CDR3 is 12 amino acids long. CDR3 sequence (DNA): TGTGCCACCAGCCCTGGAGACTACGAGCAGTACTTC. This encodes CATSPGDYEQYF. Full variable domain (missing parts from reference TRBV15 and TRBJ2-7): DAMVIQNPRYQVTQFGKPVTLSCSQTLNHNVMYWYQQKSSQAPKLLFHYYDKDFNNEADTPDNFQSRRPNTSFCFLDIRSPGLGDTAMYLCATSPGDYEQYFGPGTRLTVT.

The chain combines TRBV19 with TRBJ2-1, with 8 bases fitting TRBD1. The CDR3 is 14 residues long. Germline V CDR1 and CDR2: LNHDA, SQIVND (reference sequence). The trim removed 6 bases at V and 4 bases at J, leaving 5 bases unmatched. DNA for the CDR3: TGTGCCAGTAGCCGGACAGGGCCTTACAATGAGCAGTTCTTC. Translation gives CASSRTGPYNEQFF. The variable domain in full, completed from reference TRBV19 and TRBJ2-1, reads DGGITQSPKYLFRKEGQNVTLSCEQNLNHDAMYWYRQDPGQGLRLIYYSQIVNDFQKGDIAEGYSVSREKKESFPLTVTSAQKNPTAFYLCASSRTGPYNEQFFGPGTRLTVL.

This chain joins TRBV5-1 and TRBJ2-6, with 8 bases that match TRBD2. Germline trimming cut 2 bases from V and 1 base from J; bases unmatched to any gene: 5. The CDR3 is made up of 17 amino acids. CDR1 and CDR2 (germline): SGHRS, YFSETQ. In DNA, the CDR3 is TGCGCCAGCAGCTTAAGGACTAGCAATTCTGGGGCCAACGTCCTGACTTTC. Its translation: CASSLRTSNSGANVLTF.